The clone carrying this T cell receptor beta chain has a count of ten or more. Other nucleotide sequences in the sample specify the same CDR3. Every patient was untreated before thyroid surgery. These data originate in a study of metastatic and nonmetastatic thyroid tumors. Original methodology: A papillary thyroid cancer distant-metastasis classifier was built from CDR3 differences across clinicopathological groups. TCRdb reanalyzed the PCR reads via MiXCR. The V and J calls follow TCRdb's processing rather than the paper's. This table has roughly 20,000 clones, roughly 22% appearing once. Per germline, CDR1 SGHDT and CDR2 YYEEEE. The CDR3 totals 16 residues. V lost 3 bases and J 6 bases, leaving 20 bases between the germline ends.

The sample consisted of tumor tissue. The gene calls are TRBV5-6 and TRBJ2-3, with a possible D match to TRBD2 (7 bases). This receptor was taken from a male donor with papillary thyroid cancer or a benign thyroid nodule (not recorded which). Some clones in this sample may be carry-over from other donors' samples. CDR3 coding DNA: TGTGCCAGCAGCTCCAAAGGGAGGGGGGCGAGGGATACGCAGTATTTT. Its translation is CASSSKGRGARDTQYF.